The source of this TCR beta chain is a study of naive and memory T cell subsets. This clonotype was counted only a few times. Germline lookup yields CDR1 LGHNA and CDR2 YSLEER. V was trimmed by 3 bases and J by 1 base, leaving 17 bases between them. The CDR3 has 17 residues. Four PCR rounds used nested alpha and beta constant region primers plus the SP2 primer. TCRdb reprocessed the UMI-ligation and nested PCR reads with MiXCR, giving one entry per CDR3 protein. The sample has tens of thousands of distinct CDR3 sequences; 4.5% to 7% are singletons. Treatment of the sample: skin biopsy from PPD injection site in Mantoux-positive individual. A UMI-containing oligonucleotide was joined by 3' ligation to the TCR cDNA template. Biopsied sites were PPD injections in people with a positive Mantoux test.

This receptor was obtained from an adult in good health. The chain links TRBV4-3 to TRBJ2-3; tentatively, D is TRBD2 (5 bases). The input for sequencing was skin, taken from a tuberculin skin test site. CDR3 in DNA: TGCGCCAGCAGCCAGGACGCGGGCCCCGGGCGCACAGATACGCAGTATTTT. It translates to CASSQDAGPGRTDTQYF.